This TCR beta chain appears in the sequencing data of a study of blood T cell repertoires in COVID-19. Study as a whole: Researchers got acute and convalescent COVID-19 samples from the United States, Italy and Spain.

This clone was found once. The CDR3 extends over 16 amino acids. In germline, CDR1 is SGHVS, CDR2 FQNEAQ. Trimming cost V 1 base and J 4 bases; bases outside gene matches: 9. Assay: immunoSEQ multiplex PCR; the TCRdb copy retains only in-frame clones and omits some. The data contain about 220,000 clones, about 88% of them singletons. Cohort placement rested on clinical history that participants reported themselves. The sequencing sample was made of PBMCs or T cells enriched from blood (not recorded which). The chain recombines TRBV7-8 with TRBJ2-7; TRBD2 matches at 8 bases. The source is a woman aged 25 to 39 who had recovered from COVID-19. In DNA form, the CDR3 reads TGTGCCAGCAGCTTAGTTCCCCAGCGGGAGCTTTACGAGCAGTACTTC. Translated, it gives CASSLVPQRELYEQYF.